This T cell receptor beta chain stems from a study of identical twins. Trimming removed 6 bases from V and 6 bases from J, with 12 bases in between. The CDR3 has 12 amino acids. Germline V gene lookup returns CDR1 DFQATT and CDR2 SNEGSKA (reference sequence). Note on this clonotype: Its specificity is not known.

Findings of the study overall: Researchers reported weaker excess twin sharing in beta out-of-frame sequences.

MiXCR was run by TCRdb on the 5' RACE reads, yielding one entry per CDR3 protein. The sample consists of 240,000 or so distinct CDR3 sequences, roughly 7% of them appearing once. These data were likewise used in another study, on yellow fever vaccine responses in identical twins. That paper notes: Reportedly, the T cell response mounted by twins to vaccine seemed partly convergent, partly personalized.

V and J are TRBV20-1 and TRBJ2-1, with a tentative D call TRBD2 (6 bases). The specimen sequenced was memory (CD45RO+) T cells sorted from blood. The source is a woman between 18 and 30 years old in good health. The CDR3 DNA is TGCAGTGCCCGGGGGTTTGGCAATGAGCAGTTCTTC. As protein: CSARGFGNEQFF.